The table lists the clone carrying this TCR beta chain with a few counts. Its target is unknown. This CDR3 is built from 14 residues. CDR1 and CDR2 (germline): DFQATT, SNEGSKA (reference sequence). The data originate from a study of T cells in Graves' hyperthyroidism and ophthalmopathy. Notes on the study in general: The model foresaw ophthalmopathy a median about 6.1 months prior to onset.

RNA transcripts served as the template for amplifying TCR beta CDR3 regions. First-round RT-PCR with HTBI primers amplified the TCR CDR3 region. TCRdb called the multiplex PCR reads again in MiXCR, with one record for every CDR3 protein. The sample holds roughly 570,000 distinct CDR3 sequences, 15% to 17% seen once. Specimen: blood. This TCR derives from a woman in her 30s with Graves' hyperthyroidism. This chain joins TRBV20-1 and TRBJ2-5; TRBD2 agrees at 7 bases. CDR3 amino acids: CSAPTSLKRVTQYF. In DNA form, the CDR3 reads TGCAGCGCCCCGACTAGCCTTAAGAGGGTGACCCAGTACTTC.